This T cell receptor beta chain was recorded in a study of T cells in Graves' hyperthyroidism and ophthalmopathy. Comments on this clonotype: The antigen remains unidentified.

On the basis of clinical symptoms, serum thyroxine and TRAb, thyroid ultrasound and orbital computed tomography, diagnoses were made. CDR1 DFQATT and CDR2 SNEGSKA come from the germline V gene (reference sequence). The CDR3 sequence is 16 residues long. Trimming left V 6 bases short and J 15 bases short, with 33 bases between. Points from the study as a whole: Blood samples included most of the expanded thyroid clonotypes exceeding 0.001.

From RNA transcripts, TCR beta CDR3 regions were amplified. Initially, a first-round RT-PCR of the TCR CDR3 employed the HTBI primer set. TCRdb redid the calling of the multiplex PCR reads with MiXCR, one entry per CDR3 protein. The sample holds some 460,000 distinct CDR3 sequences; 15% to 19% are singletons and the top ten take around 14%. Sequencing was carried out using blood. J is TRBJ2-1 and V is TRBV20-1, with D tentatively TRBD2 (6 bases). This sequence was found in a woman aged 18-29 years with Graves' hyperthyroidism. The DNA for the CDR3 is TGCAGTGCCTCCGCGAGCGACCATTTGGGGGGTTGGGTGGGGTTCTTC. Residues: CSASASDHLGGWVGFF.